These 6 T cell receptor beta chains were sequenced from one sample in a study of shared clonotypes between healthy human individuals. Libraries were prepared by immunoSEQ multiplex PCR; TCRdb keeps only in-frame clonotypes and omits some of them. Here the sample spans 650,000 to 750,000 clones, 55% to 75% being singletons. The sample was memory CD4+ T cells sorted from blood. Subset here: CD45RA-negative fraction. These receptors all stem from a woman in her thirties in good health.

The chain is built from TRBV18 and TRBJ2-7; either TRBD1 or TRBD2 may supply D (5 bases each). The length of the CDR3 is 15 residues. V was cut by 3 bases and J by 2 bases, with 14 bases left in between. The germline CDR1 and CDR2 sequences are KGHSH and LQKENI. CDR3 sequence (DNA): TGTGCCAGCTCACCCAAGAGGGACCTACCCTACGAGCAGTACTTC. It specifies CASSPKRDLPYEQYF.

CDR3 sequence (DNA): TGTGCCAGCAGTCAAAGGACTAGCGGGATCAGAGATACGCAGTATTTT. Translated: CASSQRTSGIRDTQYF. The chain uses TRBV11-3 and TRBJ2-3, with TRBD2 identical over 12 bases. The CDR3 spans 16 residues. V trimming: 6 bases; J trimming: 5 bases; junction bases outside the gene matches: 9. Germline CDR1 is SGHNT and CDR2 is YENEEA. The whole variable domain, filled in from reference TRBV11-3 and TRBJ2-3, reads EAGVVQSPRYKIIEKKQPVAFWCNPISGHNTLYWYLQNLGQGPELLIRYENEEAVDDSQLPKDRFSAERLKGVDSTLKIQPAELGDSAVYLCASSQRTSGIRDTQYFGPGTRLTVL.

This clone was seen more than once but under ten times. The rearrangement uses TRBV29-1 and TRBJ1-1, with 9 bases matching TRBD1. The germline V gene encodes CDR1 SQVTM and CDR2 ANQGSEA. This CDR3 is 15 amino acids long. Unmatched junction bases numbered 11, after V lost 3 bases and J lost 6 bases. CDR3 sequence: CSVEEQGAIWAEAFF. CDR3 DNA: TGCAGCGTTGAGGAACAGGGGGCGATCTGGGCTGAAGCTTTCTTT. Full variable domain (remainder filled in from reference TRBV29-1 and TRBJ1-1): SAVISQKPSRDICQRGTSLTIQCQVDSQVTMMFWYRQQPGQSLTLIATANQGSEATYESGFVIDKFPISRPNLTFSTLTVSNMSPEDSSIYLCSVEEQGAIWAEAFFGQGTRLTVV.

The chain has TRBV28 and TRBJ1-5, with D possibly being TRBD1 (5 bases). The CDR3 contains 16 residues. With 4 bases removed from V and 0 bases from J, the gap between germline ends came to 13 bases. Germline V gives CDR1 MDHEN, CDR2 SYDVKM. CDR3: CASSYQSRGSNQPQHF. The CDR3 bases are TGTGCCAGCAGTTACCAATCGAGGGGTAGCAATCAGCCCCAGCATTTT.

This sequence joins TRBV19 and TRBJ2-7; TRBD2 aligns across 10 bases. The length of the CDR3 is 14 residues. From germline, CDR1 is LNHDA and CDR2 SQIVND (reference sequence). V was pared by 3 bases and J by 3 bases, with 2 bases of the junction left unmatched. The CDR3 sequence is CASSIKREGYEQYF. CDR3 coding DNA: TGTGCCAGTAGTATCAAGCGGGAGGGCTACGAGCAGTACTTC.

V is TRBV18 and J is TRBJ1-2, with D possibly being TRBD1 (5 bases). CDR3 size: 14 residues. Germline loops: CDR1 KGHSH, CDR2 LQKENI. Trimming took 6 bases from V and 4 from J, leaving 15 bases between them. The DNA for the CDR3 is TGTGCCAGCTCGCCATCCGGGACGACCTATGGCTACACCTTC. Amino acids: CASSPSGTTYGYTF.